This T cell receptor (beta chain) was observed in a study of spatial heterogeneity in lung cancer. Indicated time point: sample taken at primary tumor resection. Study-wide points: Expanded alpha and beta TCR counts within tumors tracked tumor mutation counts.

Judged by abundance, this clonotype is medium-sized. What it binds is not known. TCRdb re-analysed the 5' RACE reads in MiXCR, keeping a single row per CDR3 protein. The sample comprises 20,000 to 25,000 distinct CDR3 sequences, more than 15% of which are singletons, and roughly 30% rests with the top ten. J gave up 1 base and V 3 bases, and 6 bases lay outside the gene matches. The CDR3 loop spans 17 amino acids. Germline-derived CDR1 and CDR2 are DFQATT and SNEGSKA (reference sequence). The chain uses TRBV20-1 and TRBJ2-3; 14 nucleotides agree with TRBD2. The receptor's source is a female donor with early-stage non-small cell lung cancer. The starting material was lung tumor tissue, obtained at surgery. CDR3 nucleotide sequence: TGCAGTGCTAGTGACGGGACTAGCGGGAGACGCACAGATACGCAGTATTTT. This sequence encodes CSASDGTSGRRTDTQYF.